Presented here are 17 T cell receptor beta chains from one specimen sequenced in a study of blood T cell repertoires in COVID-19. The repertoire was sequenced with immunoSEQ multiplex PCR; TCRdb's copy has only in-frame clones and lacks some. The table lists some 95,000 clones, around 82% of them singletons, with 8.7% in the top ten. The sequenced material came from peripheral blood. The receptors shown here come from a man aged 50-60 years who had recovered from COVID-19.

The V call is TRBV28, the J call TRBJ2-1; D perhaps matches TRBD1 (5 bases). Trimming pared 5 bases from V and 0 bases from J, leaving 14 bases between. This CDR3 comprises 16 residues. Germline V lookup: CDR1 MDHEN, CDR2 SYDVKM. CDR3 DNA: TGTGCCAGCAGTCCCCAGGGCCTCAGCTCCTACAATGAGCAGTTCTTC. Protein: CASSPQGLSSYNEQFF.

The rearrangement joins TRBV24-1 to TRBJ2-2, with 10 bases aligning to TRBD1. Germline assignment: CDR1 KGHDR and CDR2 SFDVKD. The CDR3 is 14 residues long. Trimming cost V 10 bases and J 3 bases; bases outside gene matches: 4. This CDR3 is CATRTGGDTGELFF. The CDR3 nucleotides are TGTGCCACGCGGACAGGGGGGGACACCGGGGAGCTGTTTTTT.

About this clone: Sequence at one end of the junction differs from germline and may be a read error. The rearrangement uses TRBV28 and TRBJ1-4; a possible D gene is TRBD1 (5 bases). The CDR3 consists of 12 residues. Germline V gene lookup returns CDR1 MDHEN and CDR2 SYDVKM. In nucleotides, the CDR3 is TGTGCCAGCAAGGAAGGCGGGGCATACCCCCTTTTT. It translates to CASKEGGAYPLF.

The chain joins TRBV12-3 or TRBV12-4 to TRBJ1-6; 7 bases agree with TRBD1. The CDR3 has 13 residues. The ends lost 5 bases at V and 10 bases at J; junction bases unmatched: 5. DNA of the CDR3: TGTGCCAGCAGTCGGACAGGAGGATCACCCCTCCACTTT. Protein sequence: CASSRTGGSPLHF.

The V call is TRBV5-4, the J call TRBJ2-2; a possible D gene is TRBD2 (5 bases). The CDR3 sequence is 15 residues long. Trimming took off 3 bases at V and 6 bases at J, with 15 bases between the two ends. Germline CDR1 is SGHNT and CDR2 is YYREEE (reference sequence). CDR3 DNA sequence: TGTGCCAGCAGCTCGGGGATTGGGCCCGCCGGGGAGCTGTTTTTT. Its protein is CASSSGIGPAGELFF.

This clone occurred once. The chain joins TRBV7-2 to TRBJ1-1; perhaps TRBD1 as D (5 bases). V lost 5 bases and J 1 base, leaving 8 bases between the germline ends. CDR3 length: 13 residues. CDR1 and CDR2 from the germline V gene are SGHTA and FQGNSA. DNA of the CDR3: TGTGCCAGCAGCGTAAGGGGGAACACTGAAGCTTTCTTT. It specifies CASSVRGNTEAFF. The full variable domain, its missing parts supplied by reference TRBV7-2 and TRBJ1-1, is GAGVSQSPSNKVTEKGKDVELRCDPISGHTALYWYRQSLGQGLEFLIYFQGNSAPDKSGLPSDRFSAERTGGSVSTLTIQRTQQEDSAVYLCASSVRGNTEAFFGQGTRLTVV.

The rearrangement links TRBV10-1 to TRBJ1-5; maybe TRBD1 (5 bases). CDR1 is WNHNN, CDR2 SYGVQD, per germline (reference sequence). Trimming shortened V by 0 bases and J by 6 bases, and 6 bases separated the two germline ends. This CDR3 spans 13 amino acids. In DNA form, the CDR3 reads TGCGCCAGCAGTGAGTCCGGGGGTCAGCCCCAGCATTTT. Translating it yields CASSESGGQPQHF.

This chain uses TRBV18 with TRBJ2-7; 8 nucleotides match TRBD1. Germline values: CDR1 KGHSH, CDR2 LQKENI. The junction had 6 bases not matched to a gene; V was cut back by 6 bases and J by 2 bases. The CDR3 is 14 residues long. CDR3 sequence: CASSRMGQAYEQYF. The CDR3 DNA reads TGTGCCAGCTCCAGAATGGGACAGGCCTACGAGCAGTACTTC.

As DNA, the CDR3 is TGTGCCAGCAGCGCGGCCCGGGATACGCAGTATTTT. Translating it yields CASSAARDTQYF. The chain combines TRBV28 with TRBJ2-3; D uncertain. CDR3 length equals 12 residues. V was shortened by 6 bases and J by 6 bases, with 10 bases between the two germline ends. Germline V gene data show CDR1 as MDHEN and CDR2 as SYDVKM.

V usage is TRBV15 and J usage is TRBJ2-1, with 7 positions matching TRBD2. V was clipped by 5 bases and J by 10 bases; unmatched bases: 8. CDR3 length: 13 residues. CDR1 is LNHNV and CDR2 is YYDKDF in the germline V gene (reference sequence). DNA for the CDR3: TGTGCCACCAGCCGTCGACCTAGCGGAGAGCAGTTCTTC. Protein product: CATSRRPSGEQFF. Together with reference TRBV15 and TRBJ2-1, the CDR3 gives the full variable domain: DAMVIQNPRYQVTQFGKPVTLSCSQTLNHNVMYWYQQKSSQAPKLLFHYYDKDFNNEADTPDNFQSRRPNTSFCFLDIRSPGLGDTAMYLCATSRRPSGEQFFGPGTRLTVL.

This clone was picked up one time. The chain combines TRBV28 with TRBJ1-3; TRBD1 is a possible D gene (5 bases). The V and J ends lost 5 bases and 0 bases respectively, with 14 bases between them. This CDR3 contains 16 residues. CDR1 and CDR2 from the germline V gene are MDHEN and SYDVKM. CDR3 DNA sequence: TGTGCCAGCAGTCCCCCACTCGGGGGCTCTGGAAACACCATATATTTT. Protein product: CASSPPLGGSGNTIYF.

This chain joins TRBV6-5 and TRBJ1-6; D uncertain. The germline V gene encodes CDR1 MNHEY and CDR2 SVGAGI. The CDR3 is 15 amino acids. Between the trimmed V and J ends, which lost 7 bases and 0 bases, there was a span of 10 bases. The CDR3 loop reads CASTSGGSYNSPLHF. CDR3 nucleotides: TGTGCCAGCACATCTGGAGGCTCCTATAATTCACCCCTCCACTTT.

The rearrangement uses TRBV12-5 and TRBJ1-5; perhaps TRBD1 as D (5 bases). V was clipped by 1 base and J by 1 base, with 14 bases between them. The CDR3 has 17 residues. CDR1 and CDR2 from the germline V gene are LGHNT and FRNRAP. CDR3 amino acids: CASGLGSGFHSNQPQHF. The CDR3 DNA reads TGTGCTAGTGGTTTGGGTTCAGGGTTTCACAGCAATCAGCCCCAGCATTTT.

CDR3: CASSVGAGGEQYF. CDR3 coding DNA: TGTGCCAGCAGCGTAGGGGCCGGAGGCGAGCAGTACTTC. V is TRBV9 and J is TRBJ2-7, with a weak D call TRBD2 (5 bases). V lost 0 bases, J lost 6 bases, and 10 bases lay in between. The germline V gene encodes CDR1 SGDLS and CDR2 YYNGEE. The CDR3 contains 13 residues.

V is TRBV2 and J is TRBJ2-3; D unresolved. CDR1 and CDR2 (germline): SNHLY, FYNNEI. The CDR3 is 12 residues long. V lost 5 bases and J 6 bases, leaving 9 bases between the germline ends. CDR3 amino acids: CASSFASDTQYF. The CDR3 bases are TGTGCCAGCAGTTTCGCGTCCGATACGCAGTATTTT.

The rearrangement joins TRBV14 to TRBJ1-1; D gene ambiguous. Trimming stripped 1 base from V and 1 base from J, with 13 bases between. Germline V gene lookup returns CDR1 SGHDN and CDR2 FVKESK. The CDR3 has 16 residues. Here the CDR3 reads CASSQGSLRRNTEAFF. CDR3 nucleotides: TGTGCCAGCAGCCAAGGTAGCCTCCGGAGGAACACTGAAGCTTTCTTT.

This rearrangement joins TRBV7-9 to TRBJ2-2; 10 nucleotides match TRBD1. Germline CDR1 SEHNR, CDR2 FQNEAQ (reference sequence). V shed 6 bases, J shed 5 bases, and the junction held 9 bases outside the gene matches. This CDR3 has 16 amino acids. This CDR3 is CASRAGTGVRTGELFF. CDR3 coding DNA: TGTGCCAGCAGGGCCGGGACAGGGGTACGGACCGGGGAGCTGTTTTTT.